This TCR beta chain was observed in a study of cytotoxic CD8 clonotypes in ibrutinib-treated CLL (dated by TCRdb to about 2021). Turning to the overall study: The cohort included roughly 15 treatment-naive and 11 to 12 relapsed/refractory patients; under 18 were IGHV unmutated. Samples averaged roughly 280,000 productive templates and around 91,000 productive rearrangements. Cryopreserved peripheral blood mononuclear cells were obtained prior to treatment, at the time of response, and at either disease progression or sustained remission. Patients were still on ibrutinib when every remission and progressive disease sample was collected. The response samples were drawn at a median of around eleven months into treatment, with a range of about 6 to 40 months. Responses were partial in 24 patients and complete in 2; after median around 66 months follow-up, 14 stayed in remission and some twelve progressed. Of the approximately 90 people in the trial, 25 to 30 had longitudinal samples available. Paper-wide results and their limitations: Sampling times were not matched between patients in sustained remission and patients whose disease was progressing, and lymph node repertoires were not examined. Baseline clonality was found to be higher than that of age-matched healthy donors and was strongly correlated with circulating CD8+ T-cell counts. Public clonotypes were rare and either shrank or stayed stable during treatment, and the rise in clonality at ibrutinib response reflected expansion of private clonotypes. At ibrutinib response clonality went up, during sustained remission it held steady, and at progression it dropped back toward baseline.

Cut back by 5 bases and 4 bases, the V and J ends lie 18 bases apart. Taken from cysteine to phenylalanine, the CDR3 has 16 residues. Only the CDR3 region is kept as DNA, spanning 48 bases read in frame from base 1. CDR1 and CDR2 are read off the germline V gene as SGHTA and FQGTGA. The sample's time point label is to be understood as: approximately twelve months on ibrutinib. For TCR beta library preparation, around 1.8 micrograms of genomic DNA were extracted from the cryopreserved PBMCs. Longitudinal blood samples from CLL patients on ibrutinib monotherapy underwent high-throughput TCR beta sequencing. Patients were enrolled in a phase 2 open-label single-center ibrutinib monotherapy trial. A MiSeq instrument was used for deep resolution sequencing, which targeted depths ranging from 1 in 1 million up to 1 in 200,000 T cells, with coverage averaging 10x for each clonotype. The immunoSEQ hsTCRB Kit was used to generate the TCR beta libraries. The authors' analysis ran thus. ImmunoSEQ Data Assistant and ImmunoSEQ Analyzer were used for data analysis, and V, D and J genes were assigned according to IMGT definitions. Clonality was computed as one minus normalized Shannon entropy of productive rearrangement frequencies, ranging from 0 to 1. Only overrepresented clonotypes making up at least 0.05% of each patient's repertoire were included in the public clonotype analysis. About a dozen age-matched healthy donor repertoires from immuneACCESS served as clonality controls. Not all clones reach the TCRdb copy of this immuneACCESS table, which keeps in-frame sequences only. Checked studies attribute under half of the gap to unresolved V genes and leave the rest unexplained. V, J and clone size are taken as reported in that table, and D and trimming were inferred from the DNA itself. The sample profile shows about 70,000 clones; about nine tenths of them were found once. In total, the top ten clones hold around 3.3% of the sample.

Note on this clone: Which antigen it targets is not known. No much larger clonotype is one base removed from it; base qualities were not supplied.

The rearrangement joined TRBV7-3 to TRBJ2-1; the D gene is not confidently resolved. Sequencing used PBMCs, obtained after 12 months of ibrutinib treatment. The receptor comes from a human donor with chronic lymphocytic leukemia. In nucleotide form, the sequence is TGTGCCAGCAGCCATGGGTCCGGAGCAACGTACAATGAGCAGTTCTTC. Its protein product is CASSHGSGATYNEQFF.